These 20 T cell receptor beta chains share one sample of origin, sequenced in a study of identical twins (dated by TCRdb to 2016 to 2017). Receptor amplification or capture employed 5' RACE. Instrument on record: Illumina HiSeq 2000. The public reads were run again by TCRdb, first through fastp at Q25 and then through MiXCR, and only productive beta chains were kept. Each entry merges the rows of one CDR3 protein and shows their most common DNA and genes. The sample table contains around 490,000 distinct CDR3 sequences; only one count was recorded for around 15% of them. Jointly, the top ten make up 0.35% to 0.45% of the sample. These data also formed part of another study, on yellow fever vaccine responses in identical twins.

Sequencing input: CD4+ T cells sorted from blood. All receptors derive from a woman aged 18 to 35 in good health.

V and J are TRBV6-1 and TRBJ2-3; a possible D gene is TRBD2 (5 bases). Germline V gene sequence: CDR1 MNHNS, CDR2 SASEGT. V lost 6 bases, J lost 3 bases, and 13 bases lay in between. The CDR3 contains 14 residues. As DNA, the CDR3 is TGTGCCAGCAGCCGGGGAACTTGGACAGATACGCAGTATTTT. This encodes CASSRGTWTDTQYF.

The chain is built from TRBV20-1 and TRBJ2-5; D tentatively fits TRBD1 or TRBD2 (6 bases each). CDR3 length: 14 amino acids. V was pared by 4 bases and J by 5 bases, with 17 bases between. Germline V gene data show CDR1 as DFQATT and CDR2 as SNEGSKA (reference sequence). Here the CDR3 reads CSATREGEVETQYF. The CDR3 coding sequence is TGCAGTGCTACCCGAGAGGGGGAGGTCGAGACCCAGTACTTC.

This clonotype came up a few times. The V gene is TRBV12-3 or TRBV12-4, the J gene TRBJ1-5, with D hard to call. The CDR3 length is 13 residues. Trimming shortened V by 8 bases and J by 1 base, and 9 bases separated the two germline ends. CDR3 protein: CASRWGSNQPQHF. CDR3 coding DNA: TGTGCCAGCCGTTGGGGAAGCAATCAGCCCCAGCATTTT.

This chain links TRBV6-1 with TRBJ2-1, with TRBD2 identical over 11 bases. Germline values: CDR1 MNHNS, CDR2 SASEGT. The ends lost 6 bases at V and 8 bases at J; junction bases unmatched: 9. The CDR3 covers 15 residues. The CDR3 DNA is TGTGCCAGCAGCCCACGTCTAGCGGGAGGTTATGAGCAGTTCTTC. Its translation: CASSPRLAGGYEQFF.

This clonotype has only a few counts. The V gene is TRBV12-3 or TRBV12-4, the J gene TRBJ1-6; no reliable D call. V was pared by 3 bases and J by 0 bases, with 9 bases between. The CDR3 has 16 residues. CDR3 DNA: TGTGCCAGCAGTTTTGGGCGGAGCTCCTATAATTCACCCCTCCACTTT. This sequence encodes CASSFGRSSYNSPLHF.

The chain carries TRBV19 and TRBJ2-1, with 10 bases identical to TRBD2. From germline, CDR1 is LNHDA and CDR2 SQIVND (reference sequence). J was trimmed by 0 bases and V by 3 bases; bases with no gene match: 14. The length of the CDR3 is 20 residues. This CDR3 is CASSMWSTSGMGVSYNEQFF. The CDR3 DNA reads as TGTGCCAGTAGTATGTGGTCCACTAGCGGGATGGGAGTCTCCTACAATGAGCAGTTCTTC.

This clonotype was counted between two and nine times. The CDR3 loop is CASSGVKGGPHDEQYV. The CDR3 DNA reads TGTGCCAGCAGTGGAGTAAAAGGGGGCCCTCACGACGAGCAGTACGTC. The rearrangement links TRBV2 to TRBJ2-7, with 7 bases aligning to TRBD1. This CDR3 has 16 amino acids. V dropped 4 bases and J dropped 5; count of bases not matched to a gene: 14. The germline CDR1 and CDR2 sequences are SNHLY and FYNNEI.

Remarks on this clonotype: Without the conserved terminal phenylalanine or tryptophan, this CDR3 likely stems from a read error. The V and J genes are TRBV7-8 and TRBJ1-5, with D possibly TRBD1 on 6 matching bases. Germline V gene sequence: CDR1 SGHVS, CDR2 FQNEAQ. V lost 3 bases and J lost 6, with 18 bases in between. The CDR3 extends over 16 amino acids. The CDR3 is CASSFGTGYITQPQHI. DNA of the CDR3: TGTGCCAGCAGCTTTGGTACAGGGTATATTACTCAGCCCCAGCATATT.

This clonotype was recorded a few times. J is TRBJ1-4 and V is TRBV6-1, with D perhaps TRBD1 (5 bases). The length of the CDR3 is 14 residues. Germline values: CDR1 MNHNS, CDR2 SASEGT. The V and J ends lost 4 bases and 8 bases respectively, with 14 bases between them. The DNA for the CDR3 is TGTGCCAGCAGTGTTTCCAGGGAAAGGGAAAAACTGTTTTTT. It is translated as CASSVSREREKLFF.

The rearrangement uses TRBV6-5 and TRBJ1-1; D unresolved. This CDR3 region has 14 residues. V was clipped by 0 bases and J by 0 bases, with 5 bases between them. Germline V CDR1 and CDR2: MNHEY, SVGAGI. The CDR3 here is CASSYSGLNTEAFF. The CDR3 bases are TGTGCCAGCAGTTACTCCGGCTTGAACACTGAAGCTTTCTTT.

V gene TRBV10-1 combines with J gene TRBJ1-2; 8 nucleotides match TRBD1. The J segment lost 7 bases and the V segment lost 4 bases, leaving 5 bases of the junction unmatched. The CDR3 has 13 residues. The germline gives CDR1 WNHNN, CDR2 SYGVQD (reference sequence). The CDR3 DNA reads TGCGCCAGCAGTGGTACAGGGGGAAGTGGCTACACCTTC. Residues: CASSGTGGSGYTF.

With regard to this clonotype: A much larger clone is a single base away; this may be a read error. The V gene is TRBV12-3 or TRBV12-4, the J gene TRBJ1-1; D not certain. The V gene lost 5 bases and the J gene lost 0 bases, with 10 bases spanning the gap. This CDR3 is 14 amino acids long. The CDR3 nucleotides read TGTGCCAGCAGTACCGGGGTGGTGAACACTGAAGCTTTCTTT. It yields the protein CASSTGVVNTEAFF.

This clonotype was found a few times. The chain employs TRBV7-2 and TRBJ2-2, with D perhaps TRBD2 (6 bases). V was trimmed by 2 bases and J by 4 bases, leaving 14 bases between them. The germline V gene encodes CDR1 SGHTA and CDR2 FQGNSA. The CDR3 has 16 amino acids. This CDR3 is CASSLTAGKSTGELFF. CDR3 in DNA: TGTGCCAGCAGCTTAACCGCGGGAAAGAGCACCGGGGAGCTGTTTTTT. The variable domain in full, with the rest retrieved from reference TRBV7-2 and TRBJ2-2, is GAGVSQSPSNKVTEKGKDVELRCDPISGHTALYWYRQSLGQGLEFLIYFQGNSAPDKSGLPSDRFSAERTGGSVSTLTIQRTQQEDSAVYLCASSLTAGKSTGELFFGEGSRLTVL.

This clonotype has only a few counts. The CDR3 here is CASSSWTGIGTQYF. CDR3 nucleotide sequence: TGTGCCAGCAGCTCCTGGACAGGGATCGGTACGCAGTATTTT. The genes are TRBV7-3 and TRBJ2-3; 8 bases line up with TRBD1. The CDR3 spans 14 residues. The junction had 8 bases not matched to a gene; V was cut back by 4 bases and J by 8 bases. Germline-derived CDR1 and CDR2 are SGHTA and FQGTGA.

This chain uses TRBV2 with TRBJ2-7; D is uncertain. The length of the CDR3 is 12 residues. Trimming left V 0 bases short and J 5 bases short, with 5 bases between. Looked up from germline, CDR1 is SNHLY and CDR2 is FYNNEI. CDR3 DNA sequence: TGTGCCAGCAGTGAAGCTTATCACGAGCAGTACGTC. Translated, it gives CASSEAYHEQYV.

The gene calls are TRBV5-1 and TRBJ2-7; D not certain. The ends were cut back, 4 bases at V and 0 bases at J, with 11 bases in the middle. Per the germline V gene, CDR1 is SGHRS and CDR2 is YFSETQ. The CDR3 totals 14 residues. The CDR3 nucleotides read TGCGCCAGCAGCACCACAGTGAGCTCCTACGAGCAGTACTTC. This codes for CASSTTVSSYEQYF.

The V gene is TRBV28, the J gene TRBJ1-1; 9 bases are a match to TRBD1. Per the germline V gene, CDR1 is MDHEN and CDR2 is SYDVKM. The CDR3 runs 18 residues. Trimming took 5 bases from V and 1 from J; bases not matched to a gene: 14. CDR3 residues: CASSLYGQGQVGNTEAFF. CDR3 sequence (DNA): TGTGCCAGCAGTCTCTATGGACAGGGGCAGGTTGGGAACACTGAAGCTTTCTTT.

This clonotype was observed a few times. The V and J genes are TRBV7-2 and TRBJ1-1; unclear D gene. Per germline, CDR1 SGHTA and CDR2 FQGNSA. The V end lost 5 bases, the J end lost 1 base, and 11 bases lay between the germline ends. This CDR3 has 14 amino acids. The CDR3 DNA sequence: TGTGCCAGCAGCCAACTCCGGTCGAACACTGAAGCTTTCTTT. The encoded protein is CASSQLRSNTEAFF.

This clonotype occurred a few times. The V and J genes are TRBV14 and TRBJ1-4; D not certain. The CDR3 contains 15 residues. V was trimmed by 0 bases and J by 6 bases, leaving 11 bases between them. Per the germline V gene, CDR1 is SGHDN and CDR2 is FVKESK. CDR3 region: CASSQDVGWDEKLFF. DNA for the CDR3: TGTGCCAGCAGCCAAGACGTGGGGTGGGATGAAAAACTGTTTTTT.

Only a few counts were recorded for this clonotype. This chain connects TRBV12-3 or TRBV12-4 to TRBJ1-1; 9 bases are a match to TRBD1. The V gene end was trimmed by 5 bases and the J gene end by 13 bases; junction bases not matched to a gene: 5. CDR3 length equals 11 residues. CDR3 nucleotide sequence: TGTGCCAGCAGTCGGACAGGGGTTAGTTTCTTT. This sequence encodes CASSRTGVSFF.